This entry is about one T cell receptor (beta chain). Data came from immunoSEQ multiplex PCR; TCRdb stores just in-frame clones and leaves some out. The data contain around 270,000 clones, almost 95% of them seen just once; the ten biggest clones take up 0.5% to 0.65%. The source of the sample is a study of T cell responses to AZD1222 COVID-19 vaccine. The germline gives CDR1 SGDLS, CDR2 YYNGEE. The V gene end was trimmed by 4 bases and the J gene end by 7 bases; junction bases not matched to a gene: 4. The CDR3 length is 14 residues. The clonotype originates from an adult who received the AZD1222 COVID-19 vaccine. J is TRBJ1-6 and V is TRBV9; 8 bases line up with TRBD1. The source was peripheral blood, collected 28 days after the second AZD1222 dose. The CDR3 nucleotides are TGTGCCAGCAGCTTTGACAGGGGAAATTCACCCCTCCACTTT. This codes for CASSFDRGNSPLHF. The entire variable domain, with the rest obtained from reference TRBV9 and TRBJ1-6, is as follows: DSGVTQTPKHLITATGQRVTLRCSPRSGDLSVYWYQQSLDQGLQFLIQYYNGEERAKGNILERFSAQQFPDLHSELNLSSLELGDSALYFCASSFDRGNSPLHFGNGTRLTVT.